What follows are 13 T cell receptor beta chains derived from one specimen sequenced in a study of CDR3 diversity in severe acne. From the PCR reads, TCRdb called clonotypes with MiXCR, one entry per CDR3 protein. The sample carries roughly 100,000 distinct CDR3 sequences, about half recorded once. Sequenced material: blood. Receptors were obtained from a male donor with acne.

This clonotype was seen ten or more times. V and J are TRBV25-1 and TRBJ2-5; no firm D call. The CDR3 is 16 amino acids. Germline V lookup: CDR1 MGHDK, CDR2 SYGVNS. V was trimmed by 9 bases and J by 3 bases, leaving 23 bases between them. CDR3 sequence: CASQNNPVAVKETQYF. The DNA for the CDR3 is TGTGCCAGTCAAAACAACCCGGTGGCGGTGAAAGAGACCCAGTACTTC.

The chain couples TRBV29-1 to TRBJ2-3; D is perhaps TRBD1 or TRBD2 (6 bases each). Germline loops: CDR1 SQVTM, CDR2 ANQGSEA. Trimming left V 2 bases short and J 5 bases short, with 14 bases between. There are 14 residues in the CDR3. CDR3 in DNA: TGCAGCGTTGAATTGGCAGGGGAGGTAGATACGCAGTATTTT. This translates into CSVELAGEVDTQYF.

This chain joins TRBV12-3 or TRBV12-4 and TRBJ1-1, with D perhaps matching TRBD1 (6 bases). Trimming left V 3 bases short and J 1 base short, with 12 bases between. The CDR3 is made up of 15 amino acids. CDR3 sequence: CASSFWGRQNTEAFF. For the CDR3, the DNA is TGTGCCAGCAGTTTCTGGGGGCGGCAGAACACTGAAGCTTTCTTT.

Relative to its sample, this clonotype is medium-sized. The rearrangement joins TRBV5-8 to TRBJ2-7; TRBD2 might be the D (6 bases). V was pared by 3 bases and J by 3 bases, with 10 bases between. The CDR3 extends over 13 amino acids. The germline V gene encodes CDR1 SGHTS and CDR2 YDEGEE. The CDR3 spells CASSSGLSYEQYF. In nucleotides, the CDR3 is TGTGCCAGCAGCTCGGGACTGAGCTACGAGCAGTACTTC.

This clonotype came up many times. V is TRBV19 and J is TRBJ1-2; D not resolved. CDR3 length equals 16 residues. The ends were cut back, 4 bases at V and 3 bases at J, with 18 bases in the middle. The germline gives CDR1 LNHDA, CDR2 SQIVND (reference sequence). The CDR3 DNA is TGTGCCAGTAGTAAGGCTTATGTAGACAACGACTATGGCTACACCTTC. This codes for CASSKAYVDNDYGYTF.

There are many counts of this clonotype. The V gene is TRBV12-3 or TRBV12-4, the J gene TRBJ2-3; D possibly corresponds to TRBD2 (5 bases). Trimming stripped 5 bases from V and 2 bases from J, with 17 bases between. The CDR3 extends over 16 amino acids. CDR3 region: CASSPKRLDPTDTQYF. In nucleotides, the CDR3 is TGTGCCAGCAGTCCCAAGCGGTTAGATCCCACAGATACGCAGTATTTT.

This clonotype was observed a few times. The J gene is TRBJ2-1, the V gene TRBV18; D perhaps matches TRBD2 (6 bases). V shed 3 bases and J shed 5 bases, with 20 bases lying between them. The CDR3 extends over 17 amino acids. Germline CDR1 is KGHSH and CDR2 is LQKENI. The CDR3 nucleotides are TGTGCCAGCTCACCGAGATCGGCCCTAGCGCACAACAATGAGCAGTTCTTC. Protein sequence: CASSPRSALAHNNEQFF.

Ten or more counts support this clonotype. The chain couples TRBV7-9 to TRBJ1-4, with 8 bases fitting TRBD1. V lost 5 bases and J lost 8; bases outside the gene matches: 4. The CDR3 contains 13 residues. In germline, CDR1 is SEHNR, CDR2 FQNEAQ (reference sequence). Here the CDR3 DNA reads TGTGCCAGCAGCATGACAGGGGAGGAAAAACTGTTTTTT. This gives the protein CASSMTGEEKLFF.

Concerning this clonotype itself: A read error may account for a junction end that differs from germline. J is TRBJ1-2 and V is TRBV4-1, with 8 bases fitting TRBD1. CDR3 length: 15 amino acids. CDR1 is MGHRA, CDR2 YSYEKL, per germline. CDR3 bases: TGCGCCAGCAGCCAAGATGACAGGGGAGGCTATGGCTACATCTTC. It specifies CASSQDDRGGYGYIF.

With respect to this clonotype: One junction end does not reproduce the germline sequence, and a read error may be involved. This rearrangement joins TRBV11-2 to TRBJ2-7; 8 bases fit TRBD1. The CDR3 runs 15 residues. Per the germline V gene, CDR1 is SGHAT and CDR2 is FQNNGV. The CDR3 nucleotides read TGTGCCAGCAGCATACAGGGGGATGGATCCTATGAGCGGTACTTC. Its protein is CASSIQGDGSYERYF.

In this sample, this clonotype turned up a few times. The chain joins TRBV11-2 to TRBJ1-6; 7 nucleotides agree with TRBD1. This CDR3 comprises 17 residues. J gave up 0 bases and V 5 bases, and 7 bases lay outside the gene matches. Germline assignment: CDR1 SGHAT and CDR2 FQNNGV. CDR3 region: CASSIQGFSSYNSPLHF. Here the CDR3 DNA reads TGTGCCAGCAGCATACAGGGGTTCAGCTCCTATAATTCACCCCTCCACTTT.

This chain's CDR3 is CGVPQVAQETQYF. In nucleotides, the CDR3 is TGCGGGGTTCCTCAGGTTGCGCAAGAGACCCAGTACTTC. This chain connects TRBV20-1 to TRBJ2-5; D is undetermined. Germline-derived CDR1 and CDR2 are DFQATT and SNEGSKA (reference sequence). This CDR3 has 13 amino acids.

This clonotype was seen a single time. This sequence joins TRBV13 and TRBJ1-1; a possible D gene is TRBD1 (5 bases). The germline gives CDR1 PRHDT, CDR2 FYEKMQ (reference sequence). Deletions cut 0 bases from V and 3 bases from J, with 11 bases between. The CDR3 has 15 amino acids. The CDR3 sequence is CASSLGWGEHTEAFF. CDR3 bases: TGTGCCAGCAGCTTAGGCTGGGGGGAGCACACTGAAGCTTTCTTT.